Here is one T cell receptor (beta chain) with its context. Its cognate antigen is unknown. Only one base separates this from a far larger clonotype, so it likely reflects a read error. The data originate from a study of shared clonotypes between healthy human individuals. Study background: Donor ages ranged 18 to 49 years: a couple of women, a few men. Notes on the study in general: Only blood samples were collected, and tissue repertoires likely differ.

This CDR3 has 14 residues. Original methodology: ImmunoSEQ junction-only sequences lacked quality scores, so their filtering differed. Repertoires were generated with immunoSEQ multiplex PCR, while TCRdb's copy carries only in-frame clones and drops some. The DNA gave D and trimming, while V, J and clone size come from that table. The sample records some 530,000 clones, over 75% being singletons. There were no recent acute infections or vaccinations among the donors, who were healthy HIV-negative adults. J is TRBJ2-5 and V is TRBV1; whether TRBD2, the table's D call, matches the DNA was not checked. TRBV1 is noted as a pseudogene. The sequenced material came from PBMCs. The clonotype originates from a woman aged 40 to 55 in good health. Some clones in this sample may be carry-over from other donors' samples. The CDR3 sequence: CTPSSGSWRETQYF. CDR3 in DNA: TGCACTCCTTCTAGCGGGAGCTGGAGAGAGACCCAGTACTTC.